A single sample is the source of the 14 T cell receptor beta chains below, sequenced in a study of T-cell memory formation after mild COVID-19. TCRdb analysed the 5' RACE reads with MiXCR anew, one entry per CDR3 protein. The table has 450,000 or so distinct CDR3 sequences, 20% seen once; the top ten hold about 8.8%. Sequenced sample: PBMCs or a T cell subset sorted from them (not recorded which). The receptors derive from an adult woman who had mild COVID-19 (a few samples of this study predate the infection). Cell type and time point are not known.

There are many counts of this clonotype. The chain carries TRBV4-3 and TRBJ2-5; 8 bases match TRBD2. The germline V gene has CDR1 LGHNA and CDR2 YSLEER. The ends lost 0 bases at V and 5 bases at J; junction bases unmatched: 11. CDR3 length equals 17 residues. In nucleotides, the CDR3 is TGCGCCAGCAGCCAAGAACCTCCCGGACTAGCCTCGGAGACCCAGTACTTC. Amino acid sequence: CASSQEPPGLASETQYF.

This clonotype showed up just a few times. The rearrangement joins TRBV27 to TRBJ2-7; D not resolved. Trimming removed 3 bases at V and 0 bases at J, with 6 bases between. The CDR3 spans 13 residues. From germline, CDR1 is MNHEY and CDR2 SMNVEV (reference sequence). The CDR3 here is CASSFVGSYEQYF. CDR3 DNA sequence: TGTGCCAGCAGTTTCGTGGGCTCCTACGAGCAGTACTTC.

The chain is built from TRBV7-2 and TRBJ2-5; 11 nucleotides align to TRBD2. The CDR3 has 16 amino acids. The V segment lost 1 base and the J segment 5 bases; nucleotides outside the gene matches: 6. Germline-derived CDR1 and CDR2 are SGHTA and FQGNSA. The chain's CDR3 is CASSLGGLAVRETQYF. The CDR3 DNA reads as TGTGCCAGCAGCTTAGGGGGACTAGCGGTTAGGGAGACCCAGTACTTC.

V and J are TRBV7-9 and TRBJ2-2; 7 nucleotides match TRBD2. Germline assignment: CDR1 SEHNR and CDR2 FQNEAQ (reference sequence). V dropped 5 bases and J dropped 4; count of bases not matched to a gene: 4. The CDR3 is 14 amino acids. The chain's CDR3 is CASSRSGGTGELFF. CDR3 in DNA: TGTGCCAGCAGCCGCTCGGGGGGCACCGGGGAGCTGTTTTTT.

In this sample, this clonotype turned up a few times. As DNA, the CDR3 is TGTGCCAGCAGTTTTTTTGGTGACGAGCAGTACTTC. It specifies CASSFFGDEQYF. The chain recombines TRBV12-3 or TRBV12-4 with TRBJ2-7; D is unclear. V was cut by 3 bases and J by 5 bases, with 8 bases left in between. This CDR3 has 12 amino acids.

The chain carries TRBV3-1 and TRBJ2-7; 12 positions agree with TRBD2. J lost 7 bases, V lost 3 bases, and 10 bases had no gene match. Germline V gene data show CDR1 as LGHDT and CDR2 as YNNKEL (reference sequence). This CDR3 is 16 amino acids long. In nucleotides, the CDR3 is TGTGCCAGCAGCCACTTACTAGCGGGAGGATCGGGAGAGCAGTACTTC. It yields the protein CASSHLLAGGSGEQYF.

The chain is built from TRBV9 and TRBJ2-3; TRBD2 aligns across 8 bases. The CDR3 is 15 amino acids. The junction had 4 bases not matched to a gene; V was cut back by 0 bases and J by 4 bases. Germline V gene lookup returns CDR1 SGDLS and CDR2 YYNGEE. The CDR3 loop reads CASSVVGGAADTQYF. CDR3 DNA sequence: TGTGCCAGCAGCGTAGTCGGGGGGGCAGCAGATACGCAGTATTTT.

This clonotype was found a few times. CDR3 nucleotide sequence: TGCGCCAGCAGCCAAGGGAACAGGGCAGCTACCTACGAGCAGTACTTC. It specifies CASSQGNRAATYEQYF. This chain connects TRBV4-3 to TRBJ2-7; possibly TRBD1 for D (6 bases). Germline CDR1 and CDR2: LGHNA and YSLEER. The CDR3 totals 16 residues. V gave up 1 base and J gave up 2 bases, with 15 bases separating them.

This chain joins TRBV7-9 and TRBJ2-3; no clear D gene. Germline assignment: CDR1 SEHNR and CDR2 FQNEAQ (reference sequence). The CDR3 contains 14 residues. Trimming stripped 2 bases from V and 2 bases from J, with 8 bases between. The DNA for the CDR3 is TGTGCCAGCAGCTTATCCCCTCCCACAGATACGCAGTATTTT. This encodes CASSLSPPTDTQYF.

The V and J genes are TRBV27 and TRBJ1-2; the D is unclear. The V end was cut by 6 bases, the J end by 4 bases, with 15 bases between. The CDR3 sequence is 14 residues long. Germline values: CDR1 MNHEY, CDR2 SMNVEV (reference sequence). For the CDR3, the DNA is TGTGCCAGCAGCCTGAAGATGGGTGGCTATGGCTACACCTTC. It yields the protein CASSLKMGGYGYTF.

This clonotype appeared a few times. In DNA form, the CDR3 reads TGTGCCAGCAGCTTTTCTCCGCGCGGGGGACGCGGCAATGAGCAGTTCTTC. This gives the protein CASSFSPRGGRGNEQFF. This rearrangement joins TRBV7-9 to TRBJ2-1; 7 bases map to TRBD2. Looked up from germline, CDR1 is SEHNR and CDR2 is FQNEAQ (reference sequence). CDR3 length: 17 amino acids. The ends lost 3 bases at V and 6 bases at J; junction bases unmatched: 14.

CDR3 region: CASSPDWDRGNSPLHF. CDR3 coding DNA: TGTGCCAGCAGCCCGGACTGGGATAGAGGGAATTCACCCCTCCACTTT. The V gene is TRBV7-2, the J gene TRBJ1-6, with no clear D. This CDR3 has 16 residues. CDR1 and CDR2 from the germline V gene are SGHTA and FQGNSA. V was clipped by 5 bases and J by 7 bases, with 18 bases between them. Using reference TRBV7-2 and TRBJ1-6 for the parts outside the CDR3, the full variable domain is GAGVSQSPSNKVTEKGKDVELRCDPISGHTALYWYRQSLGQGLEFLIYFQGNSAPDKSGLPSDRFSAERTGGSVSTLTIQRTQQEDSAVYLCASSPDWDRGNSPLHFGNGTRLTVT.

This CDR3 is CAISITPTNTEAFF. The CDR3 DNA follows: TGTGCCATCAGCATAACACCTACGAACACTGAAGCTTTCTTT. V usage is TRBV10-3 and J usage is TRBJ1-1; D call uncertain. The CDR3 consists of 14 residues. In germline, CDR1 is ENHRY, CDR2 SYGVKD. Trimming took 6 bases from V and 1 from J, leaving 12 bases between them.

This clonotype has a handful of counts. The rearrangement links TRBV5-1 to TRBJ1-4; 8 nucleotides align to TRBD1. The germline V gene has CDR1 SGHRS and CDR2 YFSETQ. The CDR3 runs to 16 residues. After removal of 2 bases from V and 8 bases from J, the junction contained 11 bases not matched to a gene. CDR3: CASSFGDRGSVEKLFF. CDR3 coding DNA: TGCGCCAGCAGCTTTGGAGACAGGGGTAGTGTGGAAAAACTGTTTTTT.